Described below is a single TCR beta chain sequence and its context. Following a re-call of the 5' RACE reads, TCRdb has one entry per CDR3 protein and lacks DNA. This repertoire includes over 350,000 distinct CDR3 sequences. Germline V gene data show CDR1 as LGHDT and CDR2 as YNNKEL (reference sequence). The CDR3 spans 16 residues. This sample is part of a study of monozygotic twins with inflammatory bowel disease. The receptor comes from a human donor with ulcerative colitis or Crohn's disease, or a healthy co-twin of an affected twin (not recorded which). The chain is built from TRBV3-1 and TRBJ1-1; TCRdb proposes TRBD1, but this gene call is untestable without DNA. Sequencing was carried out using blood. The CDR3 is CASSRGRGQGNTEAFF.